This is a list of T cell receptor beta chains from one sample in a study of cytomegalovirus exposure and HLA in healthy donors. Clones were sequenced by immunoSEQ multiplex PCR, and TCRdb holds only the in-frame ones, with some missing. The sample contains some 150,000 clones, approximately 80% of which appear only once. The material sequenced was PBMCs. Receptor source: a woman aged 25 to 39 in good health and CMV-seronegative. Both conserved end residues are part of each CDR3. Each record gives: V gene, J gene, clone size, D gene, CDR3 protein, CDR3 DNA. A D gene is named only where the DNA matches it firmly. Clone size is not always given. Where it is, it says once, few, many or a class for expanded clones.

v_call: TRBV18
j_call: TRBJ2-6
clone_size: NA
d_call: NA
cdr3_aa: CASSPNGQRLSGANVLTF
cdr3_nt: TGTGCCAGCTCACCTAATGGACAGCGCCTCTCTGGGGCCAACGTCCTGACTTTC

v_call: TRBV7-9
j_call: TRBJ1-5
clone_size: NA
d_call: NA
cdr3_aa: CASSPWASGQPQHF
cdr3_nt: TGTGCCAGCAGCCCATGGGCCTCCGGTCAGCCCCAGCATTTT

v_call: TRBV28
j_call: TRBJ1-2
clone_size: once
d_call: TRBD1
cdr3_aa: CASSQTGTDGYTF
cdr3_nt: TGTGCCAGCAGTCAGACAGGGACAGATGGCTACACCTTC

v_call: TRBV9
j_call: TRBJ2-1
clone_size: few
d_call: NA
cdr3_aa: CASSAGFLGGAYNEQFF
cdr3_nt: TGTGCCAGCAGCGCGGGGTTCCTAGGGGGGGCCTACAATGAGCAGTTCTTC

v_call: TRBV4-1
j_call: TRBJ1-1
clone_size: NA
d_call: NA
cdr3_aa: CASSQVSTWGSDTEAFF
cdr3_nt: TGCGCCAGCAGCCAAGTTAGCACTTGGGGTAGCGACACTGAAGCTTTCTTT

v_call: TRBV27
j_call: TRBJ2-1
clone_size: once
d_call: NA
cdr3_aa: CASSLARAYNEQFF
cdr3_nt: TGTGCCAGCAGTTTAGCCAGGGCCTACAATGAGCAGTTCTTC

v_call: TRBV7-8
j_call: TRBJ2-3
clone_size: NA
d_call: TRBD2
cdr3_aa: CASSARLAASTDTQYF
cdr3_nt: TGTGCCAGCAGCGCCCGACTAGCGGCTAGCACAGATACGCAGTATTTT

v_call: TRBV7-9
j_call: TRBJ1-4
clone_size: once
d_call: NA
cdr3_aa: CASSLAQVEKLFF
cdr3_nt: TGTGCCAGCAGCTTAGCACAGGTTGAAAAACTGTTTTTT

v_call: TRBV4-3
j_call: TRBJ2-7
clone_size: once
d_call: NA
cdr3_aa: CASSQGRAGGLRQYF
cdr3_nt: TGCGCCAGCAGCCAAGGAAGGGCAGGGGGGCTACGGCAGTACTTC

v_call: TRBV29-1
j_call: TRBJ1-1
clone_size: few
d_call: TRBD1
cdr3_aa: CSVTGTANTEAFF
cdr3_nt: TGCAGCGTGACCGGGACAGCTAACACTGAAGCTTTCTTT

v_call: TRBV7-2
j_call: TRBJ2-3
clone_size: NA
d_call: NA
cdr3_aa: CASSFSTGDTQYF
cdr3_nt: TGTGCCAGCAGCTTTTCAACAGGGGATACGCAGTATTTT

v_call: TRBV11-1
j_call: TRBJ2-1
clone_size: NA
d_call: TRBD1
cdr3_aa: CASSLAGTGWNEQFF
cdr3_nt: TGTGCCAGCAGCTTAGCCGGGACAGGGTGGAATGAGCAGTTCTTC

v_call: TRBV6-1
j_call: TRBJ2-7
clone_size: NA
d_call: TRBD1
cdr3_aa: CASRLSGGFDEQYF
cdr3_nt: TGTGCCAGCAGGTTGTCAGGGGGCTTCGACGAGCAGTACTTC

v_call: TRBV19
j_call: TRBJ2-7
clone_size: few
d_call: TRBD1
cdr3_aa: CASRGLGTGDYEQYF
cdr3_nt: TGTGCCAGTAGAGGGCTCGGGACAGGAGATTACGAGCAGTACTTC

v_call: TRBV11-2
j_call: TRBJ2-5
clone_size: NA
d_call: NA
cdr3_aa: CASSLEGTTQETQYF
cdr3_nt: TGTGCCAGCAGCTTAGAGGGGACAACCCAAGAGACCCAGTACTTC

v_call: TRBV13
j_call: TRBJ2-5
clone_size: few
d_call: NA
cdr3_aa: CASSFQGLETQYF
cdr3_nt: TGTGCCAGCAGCTTCCAGGGGTTGGAGACCCAGTACTTC

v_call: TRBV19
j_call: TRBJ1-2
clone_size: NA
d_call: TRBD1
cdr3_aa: CASIMTGELVYGYTF
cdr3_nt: TGTGCCAGTATTATGACAGGGGAGCTCGTCTATGGCTACACCTTC

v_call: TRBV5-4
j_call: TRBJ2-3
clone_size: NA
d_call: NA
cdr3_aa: CASSFGGPYTDTQYF
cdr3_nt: TGTGCCAGCAGCTTCGGCGGGCCCTACACAGATACGCAGTATTTT

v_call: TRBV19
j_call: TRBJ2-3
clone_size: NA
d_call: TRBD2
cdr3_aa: CASNSQAGGGTQYF
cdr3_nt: TGTGCCAGTAACTCCCAAGCGGGAGGGGGCACGCAGTATTTT

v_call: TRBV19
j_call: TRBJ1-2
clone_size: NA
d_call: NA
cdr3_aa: CASSISSNYGYTF
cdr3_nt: TGTGCCAGTAGTATATCCAGTAACTATGGCTACACCTTC

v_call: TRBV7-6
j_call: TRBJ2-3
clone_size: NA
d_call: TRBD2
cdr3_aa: CASSGVGLAGGSDTQYF
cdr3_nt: TGTGCCAGCAGCGGAGTCGGACTAGCGGGCGGGTCAGATACGCAGTATTTT

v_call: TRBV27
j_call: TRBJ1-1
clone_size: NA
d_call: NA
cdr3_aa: CASSSDFEQGEAFF
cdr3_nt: TGTGCCAGCAGTTCGGACTTTGAGCAAGGTGAAGCTTTCTTT

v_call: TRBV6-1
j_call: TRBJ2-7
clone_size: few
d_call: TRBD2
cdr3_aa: CASSELAGGEQYF
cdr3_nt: TGTGCCAGCAGTGAACTAGCGGGAGGAGAGCAGTACTTC

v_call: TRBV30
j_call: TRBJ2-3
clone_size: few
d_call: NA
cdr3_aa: CAWSKGLSTDTQYF
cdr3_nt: TGTGCCTGGAGCAAGGGACTTAGCACAGATACGCAGTATTTT

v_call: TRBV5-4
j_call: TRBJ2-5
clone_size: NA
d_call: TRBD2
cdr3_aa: CASSLPGLAGEGLYF
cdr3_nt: TGTGCCAGCAGCTTGCCGGGACTAGCGGGAGAGGGTCTGTACTTC

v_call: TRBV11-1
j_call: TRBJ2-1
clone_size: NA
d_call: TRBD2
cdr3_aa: CASSLGLAASYNEQFF
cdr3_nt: TGTGCCAGCAGCTTAGGGCTAGCGGCCTCCTACAATGAGCAGTTCTTC

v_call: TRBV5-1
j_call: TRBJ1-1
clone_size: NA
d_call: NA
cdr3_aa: CASSLVQGTHTEAFF
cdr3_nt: TGCGCCAGCAGCTTGGTTCAGGGAACTCACACTGAAGCTTTCTTT

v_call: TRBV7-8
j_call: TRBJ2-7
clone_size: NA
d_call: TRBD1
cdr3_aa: CASSQDRAREYF
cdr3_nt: TGTGCCAGCAGCCAGGACAGGGCACGGGAGTACTTC

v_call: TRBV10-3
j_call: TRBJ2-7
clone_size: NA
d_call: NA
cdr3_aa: CAIRGTRDSYEQYF
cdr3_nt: TGTGCCATCAGAGGGACACGGGATTCCTACGAGCAGTACTTC

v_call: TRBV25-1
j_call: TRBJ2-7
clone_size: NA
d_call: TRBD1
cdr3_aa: CASSESWGQDFRPYEQYF
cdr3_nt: TGTGCCAGCAGTGAATCCTGGGGACAGGATTTTCGACCCTACGAGCAGTACTTC

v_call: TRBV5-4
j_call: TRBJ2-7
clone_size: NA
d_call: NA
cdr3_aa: CASSLGSGRGGYEQYF
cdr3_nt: TGTGCCAGCAGCTTGGGTTCGGGTAGGGGTGGATACGAGCAGTACTTC

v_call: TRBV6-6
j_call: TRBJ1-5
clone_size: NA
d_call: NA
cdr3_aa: CASSPGSNQPQHF
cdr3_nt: TGTGCCAGCAGCCCGGGTTCGAATCAGCCCCAGCATTTT

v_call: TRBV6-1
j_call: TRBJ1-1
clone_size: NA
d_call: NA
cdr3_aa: CASSEQGNGEGLNTEAFF
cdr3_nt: TGTGCCAGCAGTGAACAGGGGAACGGAGAAGGGCTGAACACTGAAGCTTTCTTT

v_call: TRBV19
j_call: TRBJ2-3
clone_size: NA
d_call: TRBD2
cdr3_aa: CASSLLAGAADTQYF
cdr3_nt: TGTGCCAGTAGCCTACTAGCGGGAGCCGCAGATACGCAGTATTTT

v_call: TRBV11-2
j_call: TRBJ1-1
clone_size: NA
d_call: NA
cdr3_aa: CASSLANTEAFF
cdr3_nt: TGTGCCAGCAGCTTGGCGAACACTGAAGCTTTCTTT

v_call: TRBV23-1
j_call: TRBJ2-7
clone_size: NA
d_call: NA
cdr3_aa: CASSHDRNPTYNSYEQYF
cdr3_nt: TGCGCCAGCAGTCACGATCGAAACCCGACATATAACTCCTACGAGCAGTACTTC

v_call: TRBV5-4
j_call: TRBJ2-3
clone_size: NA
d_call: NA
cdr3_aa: CASSLASYGDTQYF
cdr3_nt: TGTGCCAGCAGCTTGGCCAGCTACGGGGATACGCAGTATTTT

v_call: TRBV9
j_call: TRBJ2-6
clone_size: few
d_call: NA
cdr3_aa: CASSVWWQPGSGANVLTF
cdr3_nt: TGTGCCAGCAGCGTATGGTGGCAACCGGGCTCTGGGGCCAACGTCCTGACTTTC

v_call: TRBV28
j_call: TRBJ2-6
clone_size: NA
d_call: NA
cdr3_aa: CASSLFGAGSGANVLTF
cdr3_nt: TGTGCCAGCAGTTTATTCGGTGCGGGATCGGGGGCCAACGTCCTGACTTTC

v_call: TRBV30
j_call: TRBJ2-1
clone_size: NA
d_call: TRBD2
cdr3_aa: CAWSRLAGALGVF
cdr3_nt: TGTGCCTGGAGTCGGCTAGCGGGAGCACTAGGAGTCTTC

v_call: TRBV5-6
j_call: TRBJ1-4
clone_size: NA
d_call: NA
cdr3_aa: CASSFGATNEKLFF
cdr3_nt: TGTGCCAGCAGCTTTGGAGCAACTAATGAAAAACTGTTTTTT

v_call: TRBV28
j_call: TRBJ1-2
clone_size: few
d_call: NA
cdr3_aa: CAVWGVGYTF
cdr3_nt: TGTGCCGTTTGGGGGGTGGGCTACACCTTC

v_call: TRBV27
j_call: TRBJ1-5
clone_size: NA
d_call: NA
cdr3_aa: CASSLDSRNQPQHF
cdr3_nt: TGTGCCAGCAGTTTAGACAGTCGCAATCAGCCCCAGCATTTT

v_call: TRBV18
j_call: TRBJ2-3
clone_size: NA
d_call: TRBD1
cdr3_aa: CASSPVWTGNTDTQYF
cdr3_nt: TGTGCCAGCTCACCAGTTTGGACAGGGAACACAGATACGCAGTATTTT

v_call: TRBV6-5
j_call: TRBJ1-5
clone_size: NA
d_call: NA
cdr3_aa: CASSYSPGDQPQHF
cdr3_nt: TGTGCCAGCAGTTACTCCCCAGGGGATCAGCCCCAGCATTTT

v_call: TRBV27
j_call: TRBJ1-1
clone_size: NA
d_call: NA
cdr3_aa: CASSLGQRRTEAFF
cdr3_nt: TGTGCCAGCAGTTTAGGACAGCGACGGACTGAAGCTTTCTTT

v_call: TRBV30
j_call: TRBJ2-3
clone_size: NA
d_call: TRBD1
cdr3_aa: CAWSTGQGGTDTQYF
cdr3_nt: TGTGCCTGGAGTACGGGACAGGGAGGCACAGATACGCAGTATTTT

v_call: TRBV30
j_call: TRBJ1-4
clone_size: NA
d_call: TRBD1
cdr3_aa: CAWSSPGGSEKLFF
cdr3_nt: TGTGCCTGGAGTTCACCAGGGGGCTCTGAAAAACTGTTTTTT

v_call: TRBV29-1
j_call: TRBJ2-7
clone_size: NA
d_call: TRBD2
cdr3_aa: CSVESHTSGMVYEQYF
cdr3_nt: TGCAGCGTTGAGTCCCATACTAGCGGAATGGTTTACGAGCAGTACTTC

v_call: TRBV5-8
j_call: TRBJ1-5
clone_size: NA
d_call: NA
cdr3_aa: CASSPSRGSNQPQHF
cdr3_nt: TGTGCCAGCAGCCCAAGCAGGGGTAGCAATCAGCCCCAGCATTTT

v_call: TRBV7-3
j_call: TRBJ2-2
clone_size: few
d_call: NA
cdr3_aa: CASSLLVTGELFF
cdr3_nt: TGTGCCAGCAGCTTACTCGTAACCGGGGAGCTGTTTTTT

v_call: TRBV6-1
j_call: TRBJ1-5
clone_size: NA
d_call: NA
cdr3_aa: CASSEGAGNQPQHF
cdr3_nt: TGTGCCAGCAGTGAAGGGGCAGGCAATCAGCCCCAGCATTTT

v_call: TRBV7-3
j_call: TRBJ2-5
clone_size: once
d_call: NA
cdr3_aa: CASSLVGGDYQETQYF
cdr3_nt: TGTGCCAGCAGCTTAGTCGGGGGTGATTACCAAGAGACCCAGTACTTC

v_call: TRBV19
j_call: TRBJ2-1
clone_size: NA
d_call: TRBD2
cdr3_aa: CASSTLTGLAGGDEQFF
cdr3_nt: TGTGCCAGTAGTACTTTAACAGGCCTAGCGGGAGGGGATGAGCAGTTCTTC

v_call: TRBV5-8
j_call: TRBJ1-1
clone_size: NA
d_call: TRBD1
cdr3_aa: CASSLGQGADTEAFF
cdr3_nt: TGTGCCAGCAGCTTGGGACAGGGGGCTGACACTGAAGCTTTCTTT

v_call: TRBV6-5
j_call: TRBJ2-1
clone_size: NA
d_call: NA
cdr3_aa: CASSYVLAVDNEQFF
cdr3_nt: TGTGCCAGCAGTTACGTATTAGCGGTCGACAATGAGCAGTTCTTC